This record concerns one T cell receptor (beta chain) sequence. The germline gene is not matched at one end of the junction; a read error may be the cause. This specimen comes from a study of blood T cell repertoires in COVID-19. About the research overall: Collection of acute and convalescent COVID-19 samples took place in the United States, Italy and Spain. PBMCs, B-cell-depleted T cells, or T cells provided the cDNA or gDNA that made up the material.

As handled by the study authors: It was from reference gene primer amplification that nucleated cell counts were estimated. Assay used: immunoSEQ multiplex PCR; TCRdb lists only in-frame clones, some missing. V and J calls and clone size are copied from that table; D and trimming were computed from the DNA. The profile shows 250,000 to 300,000 clones, about nine tenths of them singletons. The sample taken for sequencing was peripheral blood. This clonotype originated in a woman between 50 and 59 years old who had recovered from COVID-19.

CDR3 sequence (DNA): TGTGCCAGCAGGTACTCTTGGACAGGAGCCTACGAGCAGTACTTC. Protein: CASRYSWTGAYEQYF. The V call is TRBV6-5, the J call TRBJ2-7; 7 bases are shared with TRBD1. The CDR3 spans 15 residues. Germline values: CDR1 MNHEY, CDR2 SVGAGI.